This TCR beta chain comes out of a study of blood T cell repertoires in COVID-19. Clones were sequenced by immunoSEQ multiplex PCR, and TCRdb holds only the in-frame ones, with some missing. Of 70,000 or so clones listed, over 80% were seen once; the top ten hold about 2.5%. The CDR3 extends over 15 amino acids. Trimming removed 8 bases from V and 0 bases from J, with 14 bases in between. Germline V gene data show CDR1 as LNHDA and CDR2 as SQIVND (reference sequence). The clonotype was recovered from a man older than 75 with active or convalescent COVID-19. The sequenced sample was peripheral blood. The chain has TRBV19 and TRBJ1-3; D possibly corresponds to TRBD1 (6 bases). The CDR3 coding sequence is TGTGCCAGTTCACAGGGTCTCGTCTCTGGAAACACCATATATTTT. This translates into CASSQGLVSGNTIYF.